This T cell receptor beta chain was sequenced for a study of T cell responses to AZD1222 COVID-19 vaccine. Study observations and caveats: Repertoires were obtained solely post-peak T cell response. Just five to seven people given AZD1222 tested seropositive at baseline.

Concerning this clone: Its target is unknown.

This table comes from immunoSEQ multiplex PCR, and its TCRdb copy is limited to in-frame clones, with some not included. The profile covers 160,000 or so clones, with more than 90% appearing a single time and around 2.6% taken by the ten largest. The receptor was derived from an adult in good health. The material sequenced was peripheral blood, taken on day 0 of AZD1222 vaccination.

The CDR3 sequence: CASSYSSGGRPREQYF. In DNA, the CDR3 is TGTGCCAGCAGTTACTCGTCCGGCGGGAGGCCTCGCGAGCAGTACTTC. The chain recombines TRBV6-5 with TRBJ2-7; 8 positions agree with TRBD2. Germline CDR1 reads MNHEY; CDR2 reads SVGAGI. This CDR3 spans 16 amino acids. Germline trimming cut 0 bases from V and 6 bases from J; bases unmatched to any gene: 10.